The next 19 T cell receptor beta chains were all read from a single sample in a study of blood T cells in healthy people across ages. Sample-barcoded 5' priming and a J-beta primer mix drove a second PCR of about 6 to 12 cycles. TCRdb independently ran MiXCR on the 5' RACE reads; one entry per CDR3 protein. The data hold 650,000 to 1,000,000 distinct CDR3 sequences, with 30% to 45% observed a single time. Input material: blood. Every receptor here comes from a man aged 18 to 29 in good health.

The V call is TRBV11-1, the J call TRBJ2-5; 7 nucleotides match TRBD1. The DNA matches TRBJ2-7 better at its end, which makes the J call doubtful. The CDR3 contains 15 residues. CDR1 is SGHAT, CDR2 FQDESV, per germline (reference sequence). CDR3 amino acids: CASSPGDSNLYEQYF. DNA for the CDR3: TGTGCCAGCAGCCCCGGGGACAGCAACCTCTACGAGCAGTACTTC.

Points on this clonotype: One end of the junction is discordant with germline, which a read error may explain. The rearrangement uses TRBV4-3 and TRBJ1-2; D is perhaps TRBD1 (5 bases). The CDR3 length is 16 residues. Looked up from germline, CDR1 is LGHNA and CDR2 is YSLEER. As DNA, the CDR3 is TGCGCCAGCAGCCAAGATGGGACGCGGGCGTACTATGACTACACCTTC. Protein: CASSQDGTRAYYDYTF.

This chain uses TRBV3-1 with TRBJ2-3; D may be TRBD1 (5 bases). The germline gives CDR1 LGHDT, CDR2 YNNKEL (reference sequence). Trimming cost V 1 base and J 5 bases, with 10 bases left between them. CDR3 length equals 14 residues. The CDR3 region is CASSQGTFGDTQYF. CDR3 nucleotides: TGTGCCAGCAGCCAAGGGACATTTGGAGATACGCAGTATTTT.

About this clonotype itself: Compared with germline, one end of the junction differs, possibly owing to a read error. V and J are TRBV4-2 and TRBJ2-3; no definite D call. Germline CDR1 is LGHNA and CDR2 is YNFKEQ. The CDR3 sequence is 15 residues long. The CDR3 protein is CAGSQDGLPTDTQYF. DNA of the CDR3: TGTGCCGGCAGCCAAGATGGGCTTCCCACAGATACGCAGTATTTT.

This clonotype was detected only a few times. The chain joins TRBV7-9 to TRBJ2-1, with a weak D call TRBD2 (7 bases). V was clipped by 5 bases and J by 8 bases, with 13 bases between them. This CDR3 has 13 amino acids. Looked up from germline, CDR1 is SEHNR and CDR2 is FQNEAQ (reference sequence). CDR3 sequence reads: CASSPGGGYEQFF. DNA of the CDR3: TGTGCCAGCAGCCCGGGCGGGGGCTATGAGCAGTTCTTC. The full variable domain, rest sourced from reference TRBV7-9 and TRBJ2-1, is DTGVSQNPRHKITKRGQNVTFRCDPISEHNRLYWYRQTLGQGPEFLTYFQNEAQLEKSRLLSDRFSAERPKGSFSTLEIQRTEQGDSAMYLCASSPGGGYEQFFGPGTRLTVL.

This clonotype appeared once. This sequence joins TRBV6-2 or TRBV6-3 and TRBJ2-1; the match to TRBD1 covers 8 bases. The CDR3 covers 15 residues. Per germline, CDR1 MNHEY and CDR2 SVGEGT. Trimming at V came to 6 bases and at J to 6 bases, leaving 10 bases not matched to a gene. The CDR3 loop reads CASSPRGRFGNEQFF. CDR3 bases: TGTGCCAGCAGCCCCAGGGGGCGATTCGGCAATGAGCAGTTCTTC.

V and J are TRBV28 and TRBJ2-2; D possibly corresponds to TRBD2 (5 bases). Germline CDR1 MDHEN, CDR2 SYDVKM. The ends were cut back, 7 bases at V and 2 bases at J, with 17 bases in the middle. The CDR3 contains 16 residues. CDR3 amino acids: CASTLTGRFNTGELFF. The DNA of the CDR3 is TGTGCCAGCACCCTAACGGGGAGATTTAACACCGGGGAGCTGTTTTTT.

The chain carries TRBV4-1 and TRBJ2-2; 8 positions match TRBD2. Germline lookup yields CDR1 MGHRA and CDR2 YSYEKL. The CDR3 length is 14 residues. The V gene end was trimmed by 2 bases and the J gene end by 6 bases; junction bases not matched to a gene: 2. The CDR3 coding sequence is TGCGCCAGCAGCCAACGGGAGGGCCCCGGGGAGCTGTTTTTT. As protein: CASSQREGPGELFF.

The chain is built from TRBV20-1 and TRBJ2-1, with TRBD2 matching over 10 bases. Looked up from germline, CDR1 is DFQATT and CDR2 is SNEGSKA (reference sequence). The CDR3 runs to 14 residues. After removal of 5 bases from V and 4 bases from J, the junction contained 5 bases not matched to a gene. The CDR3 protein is CSAQSGGAYNEQFF. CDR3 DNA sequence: TGCAGTGCTCAGAGCGGGGGGGCTTACAATGAGCAGTTCTTC.

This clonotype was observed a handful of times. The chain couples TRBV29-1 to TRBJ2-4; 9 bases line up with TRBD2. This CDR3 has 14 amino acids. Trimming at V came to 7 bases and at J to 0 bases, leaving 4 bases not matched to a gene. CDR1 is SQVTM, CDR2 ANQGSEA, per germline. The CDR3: CSARGGLAKNIQYF. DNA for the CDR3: TGCAGCGCGCGGGGGGGGTTAGCCAAAAACATTCAGTACTTC.

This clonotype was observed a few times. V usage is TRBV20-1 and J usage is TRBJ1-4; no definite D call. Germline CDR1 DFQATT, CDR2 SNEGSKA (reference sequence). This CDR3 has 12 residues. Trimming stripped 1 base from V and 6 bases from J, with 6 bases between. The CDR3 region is CSARGLYEKLFF. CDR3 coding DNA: TGCAGTGCTAGAGGTCTTTATGAAAAACTGTTTTTT.

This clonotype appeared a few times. The CDR3 loop is CASSPDRLTDTQYF. CDR3 DNA sequence: TGTGCCAGCAGCCCGGACAGACTCACAGATACGCAGTATTTT. This chain uses TRBV5-5 with TRBJ2-3, with D possibly TRBD1 on 6 matching bases. The CDR3 spans 14 residues. CDR1 SGHKS and CDR2 YYEKEE come from the germline V gene (reference sequence). Between the trimmed V and J ends, which lost 4 bases and 2 bases, there was a span of 11 bases.

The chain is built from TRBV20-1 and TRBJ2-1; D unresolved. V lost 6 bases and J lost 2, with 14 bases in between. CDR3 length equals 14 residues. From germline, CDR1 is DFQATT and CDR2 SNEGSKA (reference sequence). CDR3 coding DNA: TGCAGTGCCAGGAAATCAGCACCCTACAATGAGCAGTTCTTC. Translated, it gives CSARKSAPYNEQFF.

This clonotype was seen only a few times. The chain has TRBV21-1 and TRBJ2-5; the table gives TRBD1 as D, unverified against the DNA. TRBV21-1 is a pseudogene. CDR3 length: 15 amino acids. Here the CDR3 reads CALDRDGGLQETQYF. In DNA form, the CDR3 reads TGTGCCCTCGACCGGGACGGGGGGCTCCAAGAGACCCAGTACTTC.

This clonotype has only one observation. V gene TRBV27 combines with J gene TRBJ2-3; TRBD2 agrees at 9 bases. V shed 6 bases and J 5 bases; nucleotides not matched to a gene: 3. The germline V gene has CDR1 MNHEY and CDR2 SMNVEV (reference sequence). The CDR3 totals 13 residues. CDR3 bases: TGTGCCAGCAGGACTAGCGGTAAAGATACGCAGTATTTT. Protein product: CASRTSGKDTQYF.

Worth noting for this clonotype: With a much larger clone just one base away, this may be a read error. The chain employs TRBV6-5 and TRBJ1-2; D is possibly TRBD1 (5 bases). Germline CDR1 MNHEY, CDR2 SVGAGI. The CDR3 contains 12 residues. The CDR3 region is CASSFRGNGHTF. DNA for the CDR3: TGTGCCAGCAGCTTTCGGGGGAATGGCCACACCTTC.

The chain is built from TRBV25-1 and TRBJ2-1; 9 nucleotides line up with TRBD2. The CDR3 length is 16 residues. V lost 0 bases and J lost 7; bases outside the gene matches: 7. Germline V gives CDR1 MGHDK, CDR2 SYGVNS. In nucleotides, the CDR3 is TGTGCCAGCAGTGAATATAGGGCGGGGGGGAAGAATGAGCAGTTCTTC. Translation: CASSEYRAGGKNEQFF.

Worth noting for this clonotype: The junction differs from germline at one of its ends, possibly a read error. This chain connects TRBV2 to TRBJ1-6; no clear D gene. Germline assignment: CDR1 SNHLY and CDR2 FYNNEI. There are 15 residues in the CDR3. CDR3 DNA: TGTGCCAGCAGTGAACGACGGTCATATAATTCACCCCCCCACTTT. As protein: CASSERRSYNSPPHF.

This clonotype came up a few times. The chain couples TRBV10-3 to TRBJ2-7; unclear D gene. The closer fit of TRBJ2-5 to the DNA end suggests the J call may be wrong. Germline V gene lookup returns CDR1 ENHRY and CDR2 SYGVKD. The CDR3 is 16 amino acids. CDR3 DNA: TGTGCCTCCTCGGCGCAGGTCATCACCTCCGCGAAGACCCAGTACTTC. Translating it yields CASSAQVITSAKTQYF.